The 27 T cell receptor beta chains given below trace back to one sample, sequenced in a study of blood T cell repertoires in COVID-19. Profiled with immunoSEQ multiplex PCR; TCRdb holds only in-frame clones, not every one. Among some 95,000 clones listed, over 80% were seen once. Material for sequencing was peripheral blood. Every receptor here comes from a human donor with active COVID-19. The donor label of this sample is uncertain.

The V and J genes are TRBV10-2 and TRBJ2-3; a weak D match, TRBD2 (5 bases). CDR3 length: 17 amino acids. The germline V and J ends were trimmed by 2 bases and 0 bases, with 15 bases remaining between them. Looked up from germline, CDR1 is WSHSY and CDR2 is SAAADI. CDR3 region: CASSEPPTRGSTDTQYF. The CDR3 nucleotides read TGCGCCAGCAGTGAGCCCCCTACCCGGGGAAGCACAGATACGCAGTATTTT.

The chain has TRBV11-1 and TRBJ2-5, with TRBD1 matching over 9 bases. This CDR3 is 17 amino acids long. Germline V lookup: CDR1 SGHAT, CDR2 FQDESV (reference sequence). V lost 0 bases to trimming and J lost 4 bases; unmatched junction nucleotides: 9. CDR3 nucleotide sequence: TGTGCCAGCAGCTTAGCAGGGTACAGGGGGCAGGCAGAGACCCAGTACTTC. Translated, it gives CASSLAGYRGQAETQYF.

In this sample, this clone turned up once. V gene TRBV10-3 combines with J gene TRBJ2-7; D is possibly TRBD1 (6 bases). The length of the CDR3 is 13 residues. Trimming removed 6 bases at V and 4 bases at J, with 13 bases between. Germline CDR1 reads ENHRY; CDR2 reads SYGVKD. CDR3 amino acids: CAIRLSRGYEQYF. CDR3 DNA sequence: TGTGCCATCAGGCTCTCTAGGGGGTACGAGCAGTACTTC.

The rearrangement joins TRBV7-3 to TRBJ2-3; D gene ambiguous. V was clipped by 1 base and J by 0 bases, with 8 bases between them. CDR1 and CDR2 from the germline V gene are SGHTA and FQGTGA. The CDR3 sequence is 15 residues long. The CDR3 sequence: CASSLIVSSTDTQYF. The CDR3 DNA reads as TGTGCCAGCAGCTTAATAGTCTCTAGCACAGATACGCAGTATTTT. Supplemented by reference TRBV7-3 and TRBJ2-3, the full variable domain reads GAGVSQTPSNKVTEKGKYVELRCDPISGHTALYWYRQSLGQGPEFLIYFQGTGAADDSGLPNDRFFAVRPEGSVSTLKIQRTERGDSAVYLCASSLIVSSTDTQYFGPGTRLTVL.

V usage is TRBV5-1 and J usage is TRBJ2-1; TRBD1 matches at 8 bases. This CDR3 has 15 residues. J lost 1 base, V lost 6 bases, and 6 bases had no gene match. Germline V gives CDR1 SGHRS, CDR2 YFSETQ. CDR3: CASTAGQGSYNEQFF. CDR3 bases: TGCGCCAGCACAGCTGGACAGGGTTCCTACAATGAGCAGTTCTTC.

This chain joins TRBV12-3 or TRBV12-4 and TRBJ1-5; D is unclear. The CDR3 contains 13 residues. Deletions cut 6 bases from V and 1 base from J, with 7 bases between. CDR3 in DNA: TGTGCCAGCAGGTACAGCAGCAATCAGCCCCAGCATTTT. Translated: CASRYSSNQPQHF.

The CDR3: CASSQDRGPSPLHF. For the CDR3, the DNA is TGTGCCAGCAGCCAAGACAGGGGGCCTTCACCCCTCCACTTT. J is TRBJ1-6 and V is TRBV14; 8 bases are shared with TRBD1. The germline gives CDR1 SGHDN, CDR2 FVKESK. The V gene end was trimmed by 0 bases and the J gene end by 9 bases; junction bases not matched to a gene: 1. The CDR3 runs to 14 residues.

The CDR3 DNA reads as TGTGCCAGCAGCCCGGGACAGGGGGCTGAAGCTTTCTTT. Residues: CASSPGQGAEAFF. The J gene is TRBJ1-1, the V gene TRBV3-1 (or the pseudogene TRBV3-2); 11 positions match TRBD1. This CDR3 spans 13 amino acids. V dropped 4 bases and J dropped 6; count of bases not matched to a gene: 1. CDR1 LGHDT and CDR2 YNNKEL come from the germline V gene (reference sequence).

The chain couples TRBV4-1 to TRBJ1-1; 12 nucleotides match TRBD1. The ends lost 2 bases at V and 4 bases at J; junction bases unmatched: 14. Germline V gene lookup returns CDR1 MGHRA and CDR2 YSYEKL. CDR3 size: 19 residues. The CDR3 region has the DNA TGCGCCAGCAGCCAAAAGAGGGGACAGGGGGCGCCTCTGGGCACTGAAGCTTTCTTT. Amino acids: CASSQKRGQGAPLGTEAFF.

CDR3 protein: CASSELAFGDEQFF. The CDR3 DNA is TGTGCCAGCAGTGAATTAGCATTCGGCGATGAGCAGTTCTTC. The chain is built from TRBV2 and TRBJ2-1; no firm D call. Trimming took off 2 bases at V and 8 bases at J, with 13 bases between the two ends. Germline V gives CDR1 SNHLY, CDR2 FYNNEI. The CDR3 length is 14 residues. Based on the CDR3 plus reference TRBV2 and TRBJ2-1, the full variable domain is EPEVTQTPSHQVTQMGQEVILRCVPISNHLYFYWYRQILGQKVEFLVSFYNNEISEKSEIFDDQFSVERPDGSNFTLKIRSTKLEDSAMYFCASSELAFGDEQFFGPGTRLTVL.

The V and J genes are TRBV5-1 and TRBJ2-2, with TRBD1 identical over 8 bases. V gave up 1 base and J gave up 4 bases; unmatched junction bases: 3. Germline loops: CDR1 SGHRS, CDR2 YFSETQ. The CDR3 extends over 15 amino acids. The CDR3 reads CASSLQGAGTGELFF. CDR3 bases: TGCGCCAGCAGCTTGCAGGGGGCTGGCACCGGGGAGCTGTTTTTT. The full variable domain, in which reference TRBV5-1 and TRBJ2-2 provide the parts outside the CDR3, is KAGVTQTPRYLIKTRGQQVTLSCSPISGHRSVSWYQQTPGQGLQFLFEYFSETQRNKGNFPGRFSGRQFSNSRSEMNVSTLELGDSALYLCASSLQGAGTGELFFGEGSRLTVL.

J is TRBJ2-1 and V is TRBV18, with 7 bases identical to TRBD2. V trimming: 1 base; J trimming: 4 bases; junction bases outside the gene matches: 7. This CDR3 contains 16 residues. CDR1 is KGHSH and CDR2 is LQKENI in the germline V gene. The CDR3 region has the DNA TGTGCCAGCTCACCACGAGAAGGGACTAAATACAATGAGCAGTTCTTC. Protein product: CASSPREGTKYNEQFF.

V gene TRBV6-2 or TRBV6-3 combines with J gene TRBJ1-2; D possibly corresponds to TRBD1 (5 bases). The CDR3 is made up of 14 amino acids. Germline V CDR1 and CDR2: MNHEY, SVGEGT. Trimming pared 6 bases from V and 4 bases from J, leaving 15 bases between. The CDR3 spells CASSRRDVTYGYTF. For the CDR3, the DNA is TGTGCCAGCAGCCGCAGGGATGTGACCTATGGCTACACCTTC.

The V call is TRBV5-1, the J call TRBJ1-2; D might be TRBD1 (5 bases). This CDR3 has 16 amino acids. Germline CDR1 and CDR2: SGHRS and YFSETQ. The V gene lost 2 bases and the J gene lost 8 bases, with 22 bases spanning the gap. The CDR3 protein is CASSFIFRGTPQGYTF. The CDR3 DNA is TGCGCCAGCAGCTTTATTTTTCGGGGGACGCCCCAGGGCTACACCTTC.

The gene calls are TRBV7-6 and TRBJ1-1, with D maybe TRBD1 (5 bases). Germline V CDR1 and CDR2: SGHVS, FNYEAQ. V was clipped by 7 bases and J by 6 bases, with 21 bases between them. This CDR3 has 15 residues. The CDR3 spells CASTPRGGETAEAFF. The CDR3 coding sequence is TGTGCCAGCACCCCCCGGGGGGGTGAGACCGCTGAAGCTTTCTTT.

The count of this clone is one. CDR3 bases: TGCAGCGTCGCTGACAGGGTGAATCAGCCCCAGCATTTT. This encodes CSVADRVNQPQHF. The chain carries TRBV29-1 and TRBJ1-5; the match to TRBD1 covers 7 bases. With V trimmed by 6 bases and J by 4 bases, 6 bases remained unmatched. The CDR3 extends over 13 amino acids. Germline V gives CDR1 SQVTM, CDR2 ANQGSEA.

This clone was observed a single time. The CDR3 coding sequence is TGTGCCAGCAGCCAAGAGACAGGGTTGAATGAGCAGTTCTTC. Translating gives CASSQETGLNEQFF. This chain connects TRBV3-1 (or the pseudogene TRBV3-2) to TRBJ2-1, with 7 bases lining up with TRBD1. This CDR3 spans 14 amino acids. The V segment lost 0 bases and the J segment 7 bases; nucleotides outside the gene matches: 3. Germline CDR1 LGHDT, CDR2 YNNKEL (reference sequence).

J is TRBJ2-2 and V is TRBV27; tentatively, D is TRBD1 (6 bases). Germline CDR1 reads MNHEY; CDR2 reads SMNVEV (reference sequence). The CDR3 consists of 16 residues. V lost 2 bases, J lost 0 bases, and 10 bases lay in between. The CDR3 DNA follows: TGTGCCAGCAGTTTACAGGGACAACCGAACACCGGGGAGCTGTTTTTT. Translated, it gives CASSLQGQPNTGELFF.

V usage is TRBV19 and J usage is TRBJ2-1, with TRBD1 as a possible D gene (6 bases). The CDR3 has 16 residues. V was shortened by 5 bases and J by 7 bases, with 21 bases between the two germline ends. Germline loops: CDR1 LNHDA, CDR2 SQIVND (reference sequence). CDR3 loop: CASSPPKGWGRNEQFF. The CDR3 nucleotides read TGTGCCAGTAGTCCTCCTAAGGGGTGGGGGCGAAATGAGCAGTTCTTC.

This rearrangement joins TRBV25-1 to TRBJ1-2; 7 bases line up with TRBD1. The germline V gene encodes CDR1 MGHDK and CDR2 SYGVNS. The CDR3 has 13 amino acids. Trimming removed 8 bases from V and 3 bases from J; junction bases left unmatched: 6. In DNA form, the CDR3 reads TGTGCCAGCTCTACAGGGGAAGACTATGGCTACACCTTC. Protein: CASSTGEDYGYTF.

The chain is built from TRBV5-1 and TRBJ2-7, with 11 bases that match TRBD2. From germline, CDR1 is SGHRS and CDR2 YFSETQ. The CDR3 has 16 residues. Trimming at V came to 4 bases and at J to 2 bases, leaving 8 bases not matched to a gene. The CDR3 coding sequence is TGCGCCAGCAGCCAACCGGGACTAGCGGATACCTACGAGCAGTACTTC. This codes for CASSQPGLADTYEQYF.

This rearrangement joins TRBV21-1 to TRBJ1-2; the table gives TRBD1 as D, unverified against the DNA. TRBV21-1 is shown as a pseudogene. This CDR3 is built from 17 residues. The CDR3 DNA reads TGTGCCAGCAGCCAAGGACAGGGGGCAGGATATAACTATGGCTACACCTTC. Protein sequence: CASSQGQGAGYNYGYTF.

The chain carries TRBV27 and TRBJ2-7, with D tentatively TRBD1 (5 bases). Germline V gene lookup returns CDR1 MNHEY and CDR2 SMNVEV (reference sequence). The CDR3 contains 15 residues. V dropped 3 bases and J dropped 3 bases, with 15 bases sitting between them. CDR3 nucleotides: TGTGCCAGCAGTTTCAGGGCAGGGTCACTCTACGAGCAGTACTTC. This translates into CASSFRAGSLYEQYF.

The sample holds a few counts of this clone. The CDR3 DNA reads as TGTGCCAGCAGCCCTAGGTCCCGGGACATTCAGTACTTC. Amino acids: CASSPRSRDIQYF. The rearrangement uses TRBV9 and TRBJ2-4; no clear D. The ends were cut back, 4 bases at V and 8 bases at J, with 13 bases in the middle. The CDR3 consists of 13 residues. Germline CDR1 SGDLS, CDR2 YYNGEE.

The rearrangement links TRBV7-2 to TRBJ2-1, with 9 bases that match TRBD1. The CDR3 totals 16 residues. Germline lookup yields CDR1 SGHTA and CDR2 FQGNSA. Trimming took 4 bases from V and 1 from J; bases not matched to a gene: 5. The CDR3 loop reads CASSYWDRASYNEQFF. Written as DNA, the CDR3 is TGTGCCAGCAGCTACTGGGACAGGGCTTCCTACAATGAGCAGTTCTTC.

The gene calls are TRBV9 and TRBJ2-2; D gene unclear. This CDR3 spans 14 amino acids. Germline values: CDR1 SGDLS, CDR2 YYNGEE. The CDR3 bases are TGTGCTAGTTCTGGAGCGATGAACACCGGGGAGCTGTTTTTT. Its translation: CASSGAMNTGELFF.

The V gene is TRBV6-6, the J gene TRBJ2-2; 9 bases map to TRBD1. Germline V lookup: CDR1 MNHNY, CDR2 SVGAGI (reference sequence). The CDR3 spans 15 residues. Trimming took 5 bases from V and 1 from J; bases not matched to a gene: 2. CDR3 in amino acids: CASSKTGGNTGELFF. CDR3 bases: TGTGCCAGCAGTAAGACAGGGGGGAACACCGGGGAGCTGTTTTTT.